These 9 T cell receptor beta chains were all obtained from the same sample, sequenced in a study of T cell responses to AZD1222 COVID-19 vaccine. Clones were read by immunoSEQ multiplex PCR, and TCRdb kept only the in-frame ones, dropping some. The data hold 110,000 or so clones, with about 88% observed a single time. Sequenced material: peripheral blood, taken on day 0 of AZD1222 vaccination. The receptors originated from an adult in good health.

This sequence joins TRBV2 and TRBJ2-7; TRBD1 is a possible D gene (5 bases). Germline V lookup: CDR1 SNHLY, CDR2 FYNNEI. V was clipped by 4 bases and J by 4 bases, with 11 bases between them. The length of the CDR3 is 13 residues. In DNA form, the CDR3 reads TGTGCCAGCAGTGTGTCAGGGCCTTACGAGCAGTACTTC. This sequence encodes CASSVSGPYEQYF. Variable domain in full (rest from reference TRBV2 and TRBJ2-7): EPEVTQTPSHQVTQMGQEVILRCVPISNHLYFYWYRQILGQKVEFLVSFYNNEISEKSEIFDDQFSVERPDGSNFTLKIRSTKLEDSAMYFCASSVSGPYEQYFGPGTRLTVT.

The genes are TRBV6-1 and TRBJ1-2, with D possibly matching TRBD1 (6 bases). V was trimmed by 3 bases and J by 6 bases, leaving 17 bases between them. The CDR3 consists of 15 residues. Per the germline V gene, CDR1 is MNHNS and CDR2 is SASEGT. CDR3 region: CASSETRDTIHGYTF. CDR3 DNA sequence: TGTGCCAGCAGTGAGACCCGGGACACTATTCATGGCTACACCTTC.

The chain's CDR3 is CASSPLSPRNTGELFF. CDR3 DNA: TGTGCCAGCAGCCCTTTATCTCCCCGGAACACCGGGGAGCTGTTTTTT. The chain joins TRBV5-4 to TRBJ2-2, with D unresolved. The CDR3 is made up of 16 amino acids. The V gene lost 4 bases and the J gene lost 1 base, with 14 bases spanning the gap. The germline V gene encodes CDR1 SGHNT and CDR2 YYREEE (reference sequence).

The gene calls are TRBV3-1 (or the pseudogene TRBV3-2) and TRBJ2-5; D might be TRBD1 (6 bases). The CDR3 is made up of 14 amino acids. Germline V lookup: CDR1 LGHDT, CDR2 YNNKEL (reference sequence). Between the trimmed V and J ends, which lost 1 base and 1 base, there was a span of 7 bases. CDR3: CASSQVGAQETQYF. CDR3 coding DNA: TGTGCCAGCAGCCAAGTGGGGGCCCAAGAGACCCAGTACTTC.

DNA of the CDR3: TGTGCCAGCAGTTACTCGATCCCCGACGTCGGAAACACCATATATTTT. This encodes CASSYSIPDVGNTIYF. The gene calls are TRBV6-5 and TRBJ1-3; D gene uncertain. CDR1 is MNHEY, CDR2 SVGAGI, per germline. The CDR3 is 16 amino acids. V was shortened by 0 bases and J by 4 bases, with 13 bases between the two germline ends.

The rearrangement joins TRBV6-5 to TRBJ2-7, with a tentative D call TRBD1 (6 bases). There are 15 residues in the CDR3. V was pared by 8 bases and J by 4 bases, with 21 bases between. The germline CDR1 and CDR2 sequences are MNHEY and SVGAGI. The CDR3 DNA reads as TGTGCCAGCTTAGCTCCATGGGACAACCCTTACGAGCAGTACGTC. This encodes CASLAPWDNPYEQYV.

J is TRBJ1-1 and V is TRBV15, with TRBD1 matching over 7 bases. This CDR3 comprises 14 residues. From germline, CDR1 is LNHNV and CDR2 YYDKDF (reference sequence). V trimming: 5 bases; J trimming: 1 base; junction bases outside the gene matches: 4. The CDR3 spells CATSWGQQNTEAFF. CDR3 coding DNA: TGTGCCACCAGCTGGGGACAGCAGAACACTGAAGCTTTCTTT.

The chain recombines TRBV4-3 with TRBJ1-6, with unresolved D. Germline V gene data show CDR1 as LGHNA and CDR2 as YSLEER. This CDR3 is 14 amino acids long. V dropped 1 base and J dropped 8 bases, with 9 bases sitting between them. The CDR3 region has the DNA TGCGCCAGCAGCCAAGTTCTAGGGTATTCACCCCTCCACTTT. Protein product: CASSQVLGYSPLHF.

This chain joins TRBV10-1 and TRBJ2-7, with a tentative D call TRBD2 (6 bases). Germline CDR1 is WNHNN and CDR2 is SYGVQD (reference sequence). The V and J ends lost 9 bases and 2 bases respectively, with 14 bases between them. This CDR3 contains 13 residues. The CDR3 protein is CARSRGLTYEQYF. The CDR3 DNA reads as TGCGCCAGGTCGAGGGGACTCACCTACGAGCAGTACTTC.